This T cell receptor beta chain is drawn from a study of cytomegalovirus exposure and HLA in healthy donors. Whole-study results and caveats: Donors belonging to an Asian-associated ancestry cluster reportedly showed fewer N-insertions in productive TCRs than the approximately 670-donor mean, according to what a later analysis found. Within an earlier analysis, most TCR beta V segments proved productive either about 87% or about 30% of the time.

About this clone itself: What it binds is not known.

A multiplex PCR was run with 60 Vbeta primers and 13 Jbeta primers. Assay used: immunoSEQ multiplex PCR; TCRdb lists only in-frame clones, some missing. The repertoire includes 120,000 to 150,000 clones, 80% of them detected once, and roughly 2.2% sits in the top ten. The CDR3 consists of 14 residues. Germline CDR1 and CDR2: MDHEN and SYDVKM. Trimming cost V 5 bases and J 6 bases; bases outside gene matches: 8. This chain links TRBV28 with TRBJ1-2, with TRBD1 matching 8 bases. The specimen was PBMCs. This sequence was found in a man aged 30-40 years in good health and CMV-seronegative. In nucleotides, the CDR3 is TGTGCCAGCAGTCGGACAGGGATTCCCCATGGCTACACCTTC. Translated: CASSRTGIPHGYTF.